This T cell receptor beta chain originates from a study of T cell responses to AZD1222 COVID-19 vaccine. Overall study findings and caveats: After the peak T cell response, and only then, were repertoires sampled. Unmutated variant regions are reportedly the target of nearly half of TCRs that are spike-specific. The span of vaccine-associated CD4 TCRs extended across spike, with dominance at 160-218 and 743-854.

A word on this clone: The antigen remains unidentified.

Trimming cost V 1 base and J 1 base, with 8 bases left between them. Germline V gives CDR1 SNHLY, CDR2 FYNNEI. CDR3 length: 16 amino acids. Here immunoSEQ multiplex PCR was the method, and the copy in TCRdb shows in-frame clones only, minus some. This table has about 100,000 clones, about nine tenths appearing once. This clonotype was sampled from an adult in good health. Sequenced material: peripheral blood, taken on day 0 of AZD1222 vaccination. The V and J genes are TRBV2 and TRBJ2-6, with D unclear. CDR3 protein: CASSEGAWSGANVLTF. CDR3 bases: TGTGCCAGCAGTGAAGGAGCATGGTCTGGGGCCAACGTCCTGACTTTC.